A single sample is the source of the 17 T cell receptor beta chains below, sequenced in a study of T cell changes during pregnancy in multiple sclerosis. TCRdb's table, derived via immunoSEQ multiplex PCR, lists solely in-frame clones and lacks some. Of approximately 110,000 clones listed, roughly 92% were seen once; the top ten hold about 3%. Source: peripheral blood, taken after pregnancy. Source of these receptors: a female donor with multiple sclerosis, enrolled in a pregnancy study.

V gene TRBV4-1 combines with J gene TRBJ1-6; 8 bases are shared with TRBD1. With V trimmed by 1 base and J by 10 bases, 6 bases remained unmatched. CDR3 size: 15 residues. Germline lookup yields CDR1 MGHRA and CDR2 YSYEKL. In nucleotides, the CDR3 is TGCGCCAGCAGCCAAGCCCCACAGGGGGGATCACCCCTCCACTTT. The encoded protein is CASSQAPQGGSPLHF.

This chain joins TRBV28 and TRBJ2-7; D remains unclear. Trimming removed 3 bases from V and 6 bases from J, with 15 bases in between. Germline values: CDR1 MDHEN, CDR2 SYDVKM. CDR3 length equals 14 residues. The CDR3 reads CASSFIIGSGEQYF. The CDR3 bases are TGTGCCAGCAGTTTTATCATCGGGTCGGGCGAGCAGTACTTC.

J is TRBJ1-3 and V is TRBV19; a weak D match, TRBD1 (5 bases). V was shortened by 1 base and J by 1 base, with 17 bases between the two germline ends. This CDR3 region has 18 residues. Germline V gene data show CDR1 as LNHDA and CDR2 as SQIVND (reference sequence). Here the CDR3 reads CASSIVNGFRASGNTIYF. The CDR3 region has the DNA TGTGCCAGTAGTATAGTAAATGGGTTCAGGGCTTCTGGAAACACCATATATTTT.

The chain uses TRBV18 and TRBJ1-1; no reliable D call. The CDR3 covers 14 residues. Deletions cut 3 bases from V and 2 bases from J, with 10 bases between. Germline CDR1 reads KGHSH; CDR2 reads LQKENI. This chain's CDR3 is CASSPKHTNTEAFF. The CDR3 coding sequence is TGTGCCAGCTCACCGAAACACACCAACACTGAAGCTTTCTTT.

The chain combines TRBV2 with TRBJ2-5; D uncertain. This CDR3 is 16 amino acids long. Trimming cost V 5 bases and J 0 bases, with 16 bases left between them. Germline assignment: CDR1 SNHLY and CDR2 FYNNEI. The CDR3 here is CASSSHPGSYQETQYF. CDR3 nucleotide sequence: TGTGCCAGCAGTTCCCACCCCGGGTCTTACCAAGAGACCCAGTACTTC.

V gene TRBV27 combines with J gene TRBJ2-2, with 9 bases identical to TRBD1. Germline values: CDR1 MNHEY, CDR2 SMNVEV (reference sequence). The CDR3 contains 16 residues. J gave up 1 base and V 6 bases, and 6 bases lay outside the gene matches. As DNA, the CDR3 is TGTGCCAGCAGGACCTGGACAGGGGAGAACACCGGGGAGCTGTTTTTT. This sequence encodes CASRTWTGENTGELFF.

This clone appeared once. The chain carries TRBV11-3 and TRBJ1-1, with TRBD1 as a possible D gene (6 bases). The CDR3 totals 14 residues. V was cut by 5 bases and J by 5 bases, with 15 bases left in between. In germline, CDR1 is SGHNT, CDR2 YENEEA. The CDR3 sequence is CASSRGRGDTEAFF. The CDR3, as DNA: TGTGCCAGCAGCAGGGGCAGGGGTGATACTGAAGCTTTCTTT. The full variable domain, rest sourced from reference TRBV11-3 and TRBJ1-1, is EAGVVQSPRYKIIEKKQPVAFWCNPISGHNTLYWYLQNLGQGPELLIRYENEEAVDDSQLPKDRFSAERLKGVDSTLKIQPAELGDSAVYLCASSRGRGDTEAFFGQGTRLTVV.

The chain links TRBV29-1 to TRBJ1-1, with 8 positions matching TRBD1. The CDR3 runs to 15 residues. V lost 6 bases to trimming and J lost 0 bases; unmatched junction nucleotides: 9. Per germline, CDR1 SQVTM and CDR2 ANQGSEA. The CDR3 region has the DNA TGCAGCGTAACAGGGGGAGGCCTAATGAACACTGAAGCTTTCTTT. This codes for CSVTGGGLMNTEAFF.

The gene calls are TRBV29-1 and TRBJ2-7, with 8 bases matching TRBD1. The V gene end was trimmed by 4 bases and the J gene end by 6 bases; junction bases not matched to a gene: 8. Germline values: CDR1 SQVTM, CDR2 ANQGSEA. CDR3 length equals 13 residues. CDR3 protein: CSVGTGMDGEQYF. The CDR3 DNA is TGCAGCGTTGGGACAGGGATGGATGGCGAGCAGTACTTC.

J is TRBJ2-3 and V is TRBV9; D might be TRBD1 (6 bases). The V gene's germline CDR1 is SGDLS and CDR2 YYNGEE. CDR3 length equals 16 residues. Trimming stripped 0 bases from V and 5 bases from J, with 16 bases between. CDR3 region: CASSVGIAGVGDTQYF. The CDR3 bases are TGTGCCAGCAGCGTAGGAATAGCAGGGGTTGGAGATACGCAGTATTTT.

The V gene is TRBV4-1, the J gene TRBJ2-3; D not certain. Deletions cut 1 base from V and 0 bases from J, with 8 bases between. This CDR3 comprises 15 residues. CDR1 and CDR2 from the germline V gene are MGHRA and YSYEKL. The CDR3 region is CASSQGATSTDTQYF. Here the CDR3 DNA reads TGCGCCAGCAGCCAAGGAGCGACTAGCACAGATACGCAGTATTTT.

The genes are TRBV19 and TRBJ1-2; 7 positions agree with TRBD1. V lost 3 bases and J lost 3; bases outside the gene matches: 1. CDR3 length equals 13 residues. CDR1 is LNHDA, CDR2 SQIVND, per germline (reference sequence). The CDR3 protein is CASSIQGDYGYTF. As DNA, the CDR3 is TGTGCCAGTAGTATCCAGGGGGACTATGGCTACACCTTC. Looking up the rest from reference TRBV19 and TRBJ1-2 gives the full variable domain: DGGITQSPKYLFRKEGQNVTLSCEQNLNHDAMYWYRQDPGQGLRLIYYSQIVNDFQKGDIAEGYSVSREKKESFPLTVTSAQKNPTAFYLCASSIQGDYGYTFGSGTRLTVV.

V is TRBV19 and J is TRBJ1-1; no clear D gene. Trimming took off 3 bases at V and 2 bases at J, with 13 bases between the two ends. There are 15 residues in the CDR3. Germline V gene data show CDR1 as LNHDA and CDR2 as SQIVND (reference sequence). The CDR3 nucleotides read TGTGCCAGTAGTATTTTGGCTGCCCCAAACACTGAAGCTTTCTTT. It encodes CASSILAAPNTEAFF.

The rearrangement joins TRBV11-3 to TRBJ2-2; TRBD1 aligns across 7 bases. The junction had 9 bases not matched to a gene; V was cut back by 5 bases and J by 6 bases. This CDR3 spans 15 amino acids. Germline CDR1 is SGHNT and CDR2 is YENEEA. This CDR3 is CASSLRQGQSGELFF. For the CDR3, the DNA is TGTGCCAGCAGCCTCCGACAGGGTCAATCCGGGGAGCTGTTTTTT.

The CDR3, as DNA: TGCGCCAGCAGCTTGGGGCTAGCGGTAGGGGATACGCAGTATTTT. Its protein product is CASSLGLAVGDTQYF. The chain employs TRBV5-1 and TRBJ2-3; 7 positions match TRBD2. The CDR3 totals 15 residues. CDR1 is SGHRS, CDR2 YFSETQ, per germline. V lost 0 bases, J lost 6 bases, and 7 bases stayed unmatched.

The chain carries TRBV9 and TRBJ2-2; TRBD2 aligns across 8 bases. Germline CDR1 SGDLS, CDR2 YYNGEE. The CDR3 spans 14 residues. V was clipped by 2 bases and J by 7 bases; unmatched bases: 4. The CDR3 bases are TGTGCCAGCAGCGTTGGGACTAGTCACGGGGAGCTGTTTTTT. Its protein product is CASSVGTSHGELFF.

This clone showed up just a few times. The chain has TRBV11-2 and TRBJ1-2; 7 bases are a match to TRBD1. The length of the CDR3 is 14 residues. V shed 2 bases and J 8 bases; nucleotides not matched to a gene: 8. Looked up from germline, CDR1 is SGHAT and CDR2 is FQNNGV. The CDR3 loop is CASSLSFRRGGYTF. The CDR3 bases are TGTGCCAGCAGCTTAAGTTTCCGCAGGGGGGGCTACACCTTC.